The 20 T cell receptor beta chains listed next were all sequenced from one sample in a study of human T cells and chemical hapten exposure. As to time point: patch test 1, 2 weeks after DPC sensitization. Treatment: therapeutic diphenylcyclopropenone sensitization with weekly scalp DPC. Via MiXCR, TCRdb re-called the RACE reads, giving one row per CDR3 protein. The top ten clones hold approximately 2.1% of a sample with around 380,000 distinct CDR3 sequences, approximately 4.4% of them seen once. The material was whole blood, obtained in connection with sensitization to the hapten diphenylcyclopropenone (DPC). These receptors all come from a woman between 50 and 59 years old with alopecia areata. Some clones in this sample may be carry-over from other donors' samples.

This clonotype was observed at least ten times. The junction differs from germline at one of its ends, possibly a read error. The rearrangement links TRBV2 to TRBJ1-1; D gene unclear. The CDR3 is made up of 9 amino acids. Germline V gene data show CDR1 as SNHLY and CDR2 as FYNNEI. The CDR3, as DNA: TGTGCCAGCAGTGAAGGACATCCCTTT. Translated, it gives CASSEGHPF. Together with reference TRBV2 and TRBJ1-1, the CDR3 gives the full variable domain: EPEVTQTPSHQVTQMGQEVILRCVPISNHLYFYWYRQILGQKVEFLVSFYNNEISEKSEIFDDQFSVERPDGSNFTLKIRSTKLEDSAMYFCASSEGHPFGQGTRLTVV.

In its sample, this clonotype was seen many times. The rearrangement joins TRBV2 to TRBJ2-4, with a possible D match to TRBD1 (5 bases). Trimming removed 7 bases at V and 3 bases at J, with 13 bases between. This CDR3 contains 14 residues. Germline V gives CDR1 SNHLY, CDR2 FYNNEI. The CDR3 sequence: CASTGREGKNIQYF. The CDR3, as DNA: TGTGCCAGCACTGGCAGGGAAGGCAAAAACATTCAGTACTTC. The complete variable domain, with remaining parts taken from reference TRBV2 and TRBJ2-4, reads EPEVTQTPSHQVTQMGQEVILRCVPISNHLYFYWYRQILGQKVEFLVSFYNNEISEKSEIFDDQFSVERPDGSNFTLKIRSTKLEDSAMYFCASTGREGKNIQYFGAGTRLSVL.

This clonotype was counted at least ten times. This sequence joins TRBV12-3 or TRBV12-4 and TRBJ1-2; D call uncertain. V was shortened by 4 bases and J by 8 bases, with 8 bases between the two germline ends. The CDR3 is made up of 11 amino acids. CDR3 region: CASSSAGGYTF. CDR3 sequence (DNA): TGTGCCAGCAGTTCGGCGGGAGGCTACACCTTC.

At least ten counts were recorded for this clonotype. The J gene is TRBJ2-7, the V gene TRBV2; 10 positions match TRBD2. CDR3 length: 12 amino acids. Germline V gene sequence: CDR1 SNHLY, CDR2 FYNNEI. The V segment lost 7 bases and the J segment 12 bases; nucleotides outside the gene matches: 9. This CDR3 reads CASKELAGLVYF. The CDR3, as DNA: TGTGCCAGCAAAGAACTAGCGGGATTGGTGTACTTC.

The V gene is TRBV10-3, the J gene TRBJ2-1; possibly TRBD2 for D (7 bases). The ends were cut back, 2 bases at V and 9 bases at J, with 14 bases in the middle. The CDR3 extends over 14 amino acids. Per germline, CDR1 ENHRY and CDR2 SYGVKD. The CDR3 DNA reads as TGTGCCATCAGTGAGCTGCGGGGGCTGGGTGAGCAGTTCTTC. This translates into CAISELRGLGEQFF.

The chain couples TRBV4-1 to TRBJ2-2; 8 bases fit TRBD1. CDR1 MGHRA and CDR2 YSYEKL come from the germline V gene. J was trimmed by 1 base and V by 4 bases; bases with no gene match: 2. The CDR3 has 15 amino acids. CDR3 DNA sequence: TGCGCCAGCAGCCCACAGGGGGAGAACACCGGGGAGCTGTTTTTT. This encodes CASSPQGENTGELFF.

This clonotype was seen many times. The chain uses TRBV20-1 and TRBJ2-7; 16 positions match TRBD2. Germline V CDR1 and CDR2: DFQATT, SNEGSKA (reference sequence). The CDR3 contains 15 residues. V shed 4 bases, J shed 2 bases, and the junction held 2 bases outside the gene matches. The CDR3, as DNA: TGCAGTGCTACGGGACTAGCGGGAGGGACCTACGAGCAGTACTTC. Translated, it gives CSATGLAGGTYEQYF.

This chain joins TRBV12-3 or TRBV12-4 and TRBJ1-1, with a weak D call TRBD1 (6 bases). V was pared by 5 bases and J by 5 bases, with 18 bases between. The CDR3 totals 15 residues. In DNA form, the CDR3 reads TGTGCCAGCAGTGGGGGTATGGGGGGCTGGACTGAAGCTTTCTTT. Residues: CASSGGMGGWTEAFF.

This clonotype showed up many times. The CDR3 protein is CASSLKTIPSEKLFF. The CDR3 DNA reads TGTGCCAGCAGCTTGAAGACTATTCCTTCCGAAAAACTGTTTTTT. The chain joins TRBV5-6 to TRBJ1-4; D is undetermined. Trimming pared 1 base from V and 8 bases from J, leaving 15 bases between. The CDR3 length is 15 residues. Per the germline V gene, CDR1 is SGHDT and CDR2 is YYEEEE.

This sequence joins TRBV27 and TRBJ2-6, with D hard to call. From germline, CDR1 is MNHEY and CDR2 SMNVEV (reference sequence). V was trimmed by 3 bases and J by 3 bases, leaving 6 bases between them. The CDR3 loop spans 14 amino acids. The CDR3 DNA sequence: TGTGCCAGCAGTTTTACTGGTGGGGCCAACGTCCTGACTTTC. This codes for CASSFTGGANVLTF.

This clonotype was seen at least ten times. The genes are TRBV7-6 and TRBJ2-2; TRBD2 might be the D (5 bases). Germline CDR1 SGHVS, CDR2 FNYEAQ. The CDR3 totals 14 residues. V dropped 1 base and J dropped 6 bases, with 9 bases sitting between them. CDR3 loop: CASSLGGPPGELFF. The CDR3 nucleotides are TGTGCCAGCAGCTTAGGAGGGCCCCCCGGGGAGCTGTTTTTT. Full variable domain (missing parts from reference TRBV7-6 and TRBJ2-2): GAGVSQSPRYKVTKRGQDVALRCDPISGHVSLYWYRQALGQGPEFLTYFNYEAQQDKSGLPNDRFSAERPEGSISTLTIQRTEQRDSAMYRCASSLGGPPGELFFGEGSRLTVL.

This clonotype has ten or more counts. This rearrangement joins TRBV12-3 or TRBV12-4 to TRBJ2-5; no clear D. V lost 2 bases, J lost 4 bases, and 2 bases lay in between. The CDR3 extends over 11 amino acids. The CDR3 here is CASSLPETQYF. The CDR3, as DNA: TGTGCCAGCAGTTTACCAGAGACCCAGTACTTC.

This rearrangement joins TRBV5-4 to TRBJ2-7; possibly TRBD2 for D (6 bases). V was shortened by 3 bases and J by 5 bases, with 18 bases between the two germline ends. The CDR3 contains 15 residues. Looked up from germline, CDR1 is SGHNT and CDR2 is YYREEE (reference sequence). CDR3 bases: TGTGCCAGCAGCTCCCCTCCGGGGGTAACTCACGAGCAGTACTTC. Translating gives CASSSPPGVTHEQYF. Complete variable domain (other parts from reference TRBV5-4 and TRBJ2-7): ETGVTQSPTHLIKTRGQQVTLRCSSQSGHNTVSWYQQALGQGPQFIFQYYREEENGRGNFPPRFSGLQFPNYSSELNVNALELDDSALYLCASSSPPGVTHEQYFGPGTRLTVT.

This clonotype was seen at least ten times. This chain joins TRBV12-3 or TRBV12-4 and TRBJ2-5, with 10 bases lining up with TRBD2. This CDR3 region has 14 residues. Trimming took 6 bases from V and 4 from J; bases not matched to a gene: 5. Here the CDR3 reads CASRLSGRAETQYF. DNA for the CDR3: TGTGCCAGCAGACTGAGCGGGAGGGCAGAGACCCAGTACTTC.

This clonotype was counted ten times or more. The chain uses TRBV12-3 or TRBV12-4 and TRBJ1-4; D perhaps matches TRBD1 (5 bases). V was cut by 4 bases and J by 11 bases, with 29 bases left in between. The CDR3 has 18 residues. The DNA of the CDR3 is TGTGCCAGCAGTTGGAGACTTAGTCACTCGCAGGGCTTAGGGAAACTGTTTTTT. It is translated as CASSWRLSHSQGLGKLFF.

J is TRBJ2-7 and V is TRBV2; no definite D call. V gave up 4 bases and J gave up 10 bases, with 14 bases separating them. Germline V gene sequence: CDR1 SNHLY, CDR2 FYNNEI. The CDR3 is 12 amino acids. The CDR3 here is CASSGEESSQYF. As DNA, the CDR3 is TGTGCCAGCAGTGGGGAAGAGAGCTCCCAGTACTTC.

This clonotype was detected ten times or more. The chain uses TRBV5-1 and TRBJ2-7; possibly TRBD1 for D (5 bases). V lost 4 bases and J 2 bases, leaving 10 bases between the germline ends. Germline V lookup: CDR1 SGHRS, CDR2 YFSETQ. The CDR3 loop spans 13 amino acids. The CDR3 DNA sequence: TGCGCCAGCAGCGTCGACAGACCCTACGAGCAGTACTTC. Residues: CASSVDRPYEQYF.

This clonotype was seen repeatedly, ten times or more. The chain employs TRBV28 and TRBJ1-4, with unresolved D. Trimming shortened V by 6 bases and J by 8 bases, and 13 bases separated the two germline ends. Germline V gene data show CDR1 as MDHEN and CDR2 as SYDVKM. The CDR3 consists of 13 residues. Here the CDR3 DNA reads TGTGCCAGCAGGGACGCCGGCGGAGAAAAACTGTTTTTT. Translated, it gives CASRDAGGEKLFF.

This clonotype was picked up a small number of times. V gene TRBV28 combines with J gene TRBJ2-1, with 8 bases aligning to TRBD2. In germline, CDR1 is MDHEN, CDR2 SYDVKM. Unmatched junction bases numbered 7, after V lost 4 bases and J lost 2 bases. This CDR3 region has 16 residues. CDR3 sequence: CASSSIAGRTYNEQFF. The CDR3 coding sequence is TGTGCCAGCAGTTCCATAGCGGGAAGAACCTACAATGAGCAGTTCTTC.

This clonotype has only a few counts. This chain uses TRBV6-2 or TRBV6-3 with TRBJ2-7; no firm D call. This CDR3 is 12 amino acids long. Trimming removed 3 bases from V and 4 bases from J, with 7 bases in between. The germline CDR1 and CDR2 sequences are MNHEY and SVGEGT. CDR3 in DNA: TGTGCCAGCAGTTATCGGGCGTACGAGCAGTACTTC. This encodes CASSYRAYEQYF.